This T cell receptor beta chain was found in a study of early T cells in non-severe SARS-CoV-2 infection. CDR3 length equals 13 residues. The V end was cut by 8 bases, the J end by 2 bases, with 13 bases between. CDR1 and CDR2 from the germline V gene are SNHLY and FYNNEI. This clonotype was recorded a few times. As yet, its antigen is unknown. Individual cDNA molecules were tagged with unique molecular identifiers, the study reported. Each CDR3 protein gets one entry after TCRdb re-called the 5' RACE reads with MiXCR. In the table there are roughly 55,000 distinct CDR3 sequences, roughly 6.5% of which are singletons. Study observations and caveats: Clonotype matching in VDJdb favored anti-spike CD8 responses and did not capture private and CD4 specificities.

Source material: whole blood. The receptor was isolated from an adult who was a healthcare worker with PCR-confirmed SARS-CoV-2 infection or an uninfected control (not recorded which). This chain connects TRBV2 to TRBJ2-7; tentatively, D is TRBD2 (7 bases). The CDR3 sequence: CASQRDKPYEQYF. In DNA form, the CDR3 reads TGTGCCAGCCAGCGGGACAAGCCCTACGAGCAGTACTTC.